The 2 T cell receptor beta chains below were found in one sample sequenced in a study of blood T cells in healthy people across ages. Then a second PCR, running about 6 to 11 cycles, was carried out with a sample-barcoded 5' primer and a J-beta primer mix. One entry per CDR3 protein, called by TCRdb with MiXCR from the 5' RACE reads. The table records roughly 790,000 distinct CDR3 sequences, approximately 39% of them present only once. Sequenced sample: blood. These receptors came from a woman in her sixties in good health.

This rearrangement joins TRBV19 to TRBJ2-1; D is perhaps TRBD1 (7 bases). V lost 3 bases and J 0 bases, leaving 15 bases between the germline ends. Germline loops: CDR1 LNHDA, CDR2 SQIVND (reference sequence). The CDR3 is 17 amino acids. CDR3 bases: TGTGCCAGTAGTATCAGGGGGGACCGCTACTCCTACAATGAGCAGTTCTTC. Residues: CASSIRGDRYSYNEQFF.

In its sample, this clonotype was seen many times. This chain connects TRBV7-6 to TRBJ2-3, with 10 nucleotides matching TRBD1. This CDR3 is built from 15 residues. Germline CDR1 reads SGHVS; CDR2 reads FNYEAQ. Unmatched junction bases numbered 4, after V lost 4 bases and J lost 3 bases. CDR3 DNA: TGTGCCAGCAGCTCCCGACAGGGGGCTACAGATACGCAGTATTTT. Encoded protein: CASSSRQGATDTQYF.